This T cell receptor beta chain was observed in a study of beta chain features in type 1 diabetes. Regarding the study as a whole: A closer apparent resemblance between naive, central memory and Treg TCRB repertoires was seen in patients than in healthy donors.

A single heparinised blood sample, averaging about 120 mL, was obtained per donor. Reverse transcription of all isolated RNA meant that expressed TCRB transcripts were sequenced. Some clones are missing from TCRdb's copy, which holds only in-frame ones; the method was immunoSEQ multiplex PCR. This table holds about 140,000 clones, roughly 10% found once. This clone was counted between two and nine times. Its antigen remains unidentified. The germline gives CDR1 MNHNY, CDR2 SVGAGI (reference sequence). CDR3 length equals 13 residues. V was clipped by 0 bases and J by 5 bases, with 5 bases between them. The TCR comes from a middle-aged woman in good health. The rearrangement links TRBV6-6 to TRBJ1-5; D gene unclear. Sequencing input: central memory CD4+ T cells from blood. The CDR3 sequence is CASSYSDYQPQHF. CDR3 nucleotides: TGTGCCAGCAGTTACTCCGACTATCAGCCCCAGCATTTT.